The TCR beta chain under discussion was sequenced for a study of neoadjuvant anti-PD-1 for oral cavity cancer. Study context: Non-progressing patients received a fourth nivolumab dose near day 43, then surgery on days 50-56.

The data were produced by immunoSEQ multiplex PCR, yet TCRdb's version contains in-frame clones alone and is incomplete. This table holds about 80,000 clones, 70% to 85% found once. Cohort: HPV-negative, locally advanced oral cavity squamous cell carcinoma patients. This material consisted of PBMCs, taken before nivolumab (anti-PD-1) treatment. This receptor was obtained from a person between 40 and 85 years old with oral cavity squamous cell carcinoma.

The DNA of the CDR3 is TGTGCCAGCAGTTCGGGACGGTCCGCAGGTCAGCCCCAGCATTTT. Protein product: CASSSGRSAGQPQHF. This chain uses TRBV6-5 with TRBJ1-5; maybe TRBD1 (5 bases). Germline CDR1 and CDR2: MNHEY and SVGAGI. This CDR3 contains 15 residues. Deletions cut 4 bases from V and 6 bases from J, with 16 bases between.